The T cell receptor beta chain described here comes from a study of monozygotic twins with inflammatory bowel disease. Study-level points and caveats: Discrimination among different T cell subtypes was not achievable. By inverse Simpson index, TCRbeta diversity was lower in IBD patients than in healthy co-twins.

Turning to this clonotype: The antigen is undetermined.

Per germline, CDR1 LNHDA and CDR2 SQIVND (reference sequence). This CDR3 spans 14 amino acids. With the 5' RACE reads reprocessed, TCRdb shows one record per CDR3 protein and no DNA. There are fewer than 400,000 distinct CDR3 sequences in the sample, with 5.6% held by the top ten. Total RNA was isolated from whole blood without T cell sorting. The chain carries TRBV19 and TRBJ2-5; TCRdb designates TRBD1, a call that cannot be tested without DNA. The sequenced sample was blood. The sequence came from a human donor with ulcerative colitis or Crohn's disease, or a healthy co-twin of an affected twin (not recorded which). The CDR3: CASSIRGRGETQYF.